Below, 8 T cell receptor beta chains from the same sample are listed, as sequenced in a study of spatial heterogeneity in lung cancer. TCRdb ran MiXCR on the 5' RACE reads and lists one entry per CDR3 protein. The repertoire has about 27,000 distinct CDR3 sequences, roughly 5% of them found once; the top ten carry approximately 24%. Time point meaning: blood at routine non-recurrence follow-up after resection. The material was PBMCs, obtained at follow-up. The receptors derive from a female donor with early-stage non-small cell lung cancer.

This clonotype came up many times. This chain connects TRBV21-1 to TRBJ1-2. TRBV21-1 is noted as a pseudogene. There are 14 residues in the CDR3. The CDR3, as DNA: TGTGCCAGCAGCCTCGCGGAAGGCAACTATGGCTACACCTTC. This sequence encodes CASSLAEGNYGYTF.

This clonotype was detected many times. The genes are TRBV5-1 and TRBJ1-2; 8 positions agree with TRBD1. The CDR3 extends over 16 amino acids. V was pared by 4 bases and J by 6 bases, with 14 bases of the junction left unmatched. Germline loops: CDR1 SGHRS, CDR2 YFSETQ. CDR3 sequence reads: CASSPTGLAGGDGYTF. CDR3 DNA: TGCGCCAGCAGCCCCACGGGGCTTGCAGGGGGCGATGGCTACACCTTC.

This clonotype was recorded at least ten times. J is TRBJ2-2 and V is TRBV15; weak D call: TRBD2 (6 bases). Germline CDR1 is LNHNV and CDR2 is YYDKDF (reference sequence). Between the trimmed V and J ends, which lost 5 bases and 5 bases, there was a span of 15 bases. The CDR3 loop spans 15 amino acids. The CDR3 nucleotides read TGTGCCACCAGCTGGTGGATCGGAGGGACCGGGGAGCTGTTTTTT. It is translated as CATSWWIGGTGELFF.

This clonotype was recorded at least ten times. The chain links TRBV7-9 to TRBJ1-3; unclear D gene. The CDR3 contains 14 residues. The germline gives CDR1 SEHNR, CDR2 FQNEAQ (reference sequence). Trimming shortened V by 5 bases and J by 6 bases, and 14 bases separated the two germline ends. The CDR3 DNA is TGTGCCAGCAGCCAGACCAGGACCTTAAACACCATATATTTT. This codes for CASSQTRTLNTIYF. The full variable domain, in which reference TRBV7-9 and TRBJ1-3 provide the parts outside the CDR3, is DTGVSQNPRHKITKRGQNVTFRCDPISEHNRLYWYRQTLGQGPEFLTYFQNEAQLEKSRLLSDRFSAERPKGSFSTLEIQRTEQGDSAMYLCASSQTRTLNTIYFGEGSWLTVV.

The chain has TRBV20-1 and TRBJ2-3, with D perhaps TRBD1 or TRBD2 (7 bases each). The CDR3 contains 14 residues. CDR1 is DFQATT, CDR2 SNEGSKA, per germline (reference sequence). V was cut by 3 bases and J by 3 bases, with 13 bases left in between. The CDR3 nucleotides read TGCAGTGCTAGCCAGGGGGGGAGGACAGATACGCAGTATTTT. It translates to CSASQGGRTDTQYF.

In this sample, this clonotype turned up many times. The chain combines TRBV20-1 with TRBJ1-2, with 9 positions matching TRBD1. CDR1 is DFQATT, CDR2 SNEGSKA, per germline (reference sequence). CDR3 size: 15 residues. Trimming removed 6 bases from V and 1 base from J; junction bases left unmatched: 9. The CDR3 nucleotides are TGCAGTGCCCGGACCGGGACAGGGCTTAACTATGGCTACACCTTC. It translates to CSARTGTGLNYGYTF.

This clonotype was seen at least ten times. The CDR3 DNA follows: TGCAGCGCCGTTGGACAGGGACGGTCCTACGAGCAGTACTTC. Its translation: CSAVGQGRSYEQYF. This sequence joins TRBV29-1 and TRBJ2-7, with 8 bases that match TRBD1. Germline loops: CDR1 SQVTM, CDR2 ANQGSEA. After removal of 7 bases from V and 1 base from J, the junction contained 9 bases not matched to a gene. This CDR3 is 14 amino acids long.

This clonotype was counted many times. The V and J genes are TRBV9 and TRBJ1-3; no firm D call. Germline V CDR1 and CDR2: SGDLS, YYNGEE. The CDR3 is made up of 13 amino acids. Trimming cost V 1 base and J 2 bases, with 4 bases left between them. The CDR3 sequence: CASSVTTGNTIYF. The CDR3, as DNA: TGTGCCAGCAGCGTAACGACTGGAAACACCATATATTTT.